This is a list of T cell receptor beta chains from one sample in a study of blood T cell repertoires in COVID-19. Clones were sequenced by immunoSEQ multiplex PCR, and TCRdb holds only the in-frame ones, with some missing. The sample consists of around 260,000 clones, approximately 88% of them appearing once. The source material was peripheral blood. These receptors came from a woman in her thirties or forties who had recovered from COVID-19. Each CDR3 is given with its conserved first and last residue. D genes are given only for firm matches. For some rows the clone size is stated as once, few or many, or as a class when expanded; others skip it.

v_call	d_call	clone_size	j_call	cdr3_aa	cdr3_nt
TRBV18	TRBD1	.	TRBJ2-3	CASSPGLDRSDTQYF	TGTGCCAGCTCACCAGGACTGGACAGGTCGGATACGCAGTATTTT
TRBV14	.	.	TRBJ2-1	CASSPYSDRPYNEQFF	TGTGCCAGCAGCCCATACAGTGACCGACCATACAATGAGCAGTTCTTC
TRBV5-4	TRBD2	.	TRBJ2-5	CASSAGLAGSEETQYF	TGTGCCAGCAGCGCAGGACTAGCGGGATCGGAGGAGACCCAGTACTTC
TRBV13	.	.	TRBJ1-3	CASSPPGGGNTIYF	TGTGCCAGCAGCCCCCCAGGTGGCGGAAACACCATATATTTT
TRBV27	TRBD2	once	TRBJ2-3	CASSFRTSGSVTDTQYF	TGTGCCAGCAGTTTCCGCACTAGCGGGAGTGTAACAGATACGCAGTATTTT
TRBV6-5	TRBD2	.	TRBJ2-1	CASRTSGNYNEQFF	TGTGCCAGCCGGACTAGCGGGAACTACAATGAGCAGTTCTTC
TRBV6-1	TRBD2	.	TRBJ2-5	CASSEIGSGRGQEIQYF	TGTGCCAGCAGTGAAATTGGTAGCGGGAGGGGCCAAGAGATCCAGTACTTC
TRBV5-6	.	.	TRBJ1-3	CASSLEARDGSGNTIYF	TGTGCCAGCAGCTTGGAGGCGAGGGATGGGTCTGGAAACACCATATATTTT
TRBV5-4	TRBD1	.	TRBJ1-2	CASNPGQGNYGYTF	TGTGCCAGCAACCCGGGACAGGGGAACTATGGCTACACCTTC
TRBV7-7	TRBD2	.	TRBJ2-5	CASSLAWTPGLAGGETQYF	TGTGCTAGCAGCTTAGCGTGGACACCCGGACTAGCGGGAGGAGAGACCCAGTACTTC
TRBV14	TRBD2	.	TRBJ2-7	CASSQVAGGDEQYF	TGTGCCAGCAGCCAAGTCGCGGGAGGGGACGAGCAGTACTTC
TRBV25-1	TRBD1	.	TRBJ2-3	CASSGQGELQYF	TGTGCCAGCAGCGGACAGGGGGAGTTGCAGTATTTT
TRBV9	.	.	TRBJ2-2	CASSVGGTPLTGELFF	TGTGCCAGCAGCGTAGGCGGGACGCCACTCACCGGGGAGCTGTTTTTT
TRBV6-5	.	.	TRBJ1-2	CASSPGQPGGYGYTF	TGTGCCAGCAGTCCAGGACAGCCGGGGGGGTATGGCTACACCTTC
TRBV7-2	TRBD1	once	TRBJ2-7	CASSPGGRQGAREQYF	TGTGCCAGCAGCCCCGGGGGACGGCAGGGGGCGAGAGAGCAGTACTTC
TRBV7-8	.	.	TRBJ2-2	CASSLVGSPGELFF	TGTGCCAGCAGCTTAGTTGGGAGCCCCGGGGAGCTGTTTTTT
TRBV5-1	.	.	TRBJ2-7	CASSLELDTYEQYF	TGCGCCAGCAGCTTGGAGCTAGATACCTACGAGCAGTACTTC
TRBV27	TRBD2	.	TRBJ2-3	CASSLSWLAGSWDTQYF	TGTGCCAGCAGTTTATCGTGGCTAGCGGGTTCATGGGATACGCAGTATTTT
TRBV28	.	.	TRBJ2-7	CASREATNNYEQYF	TGTGCCAGCAGGGAGGCGACAAACAACTACGAGCAGTACTTC
TRBV15	TRBD1	.	TRBJ1-5	CATSGGTGGYSNQPQHF	TGTGCCACCAGCGGCGGGACAGGGGGCTATAGCAATCAGCCCCAGCATTTT
TRBV11-1	TRBD2	.	TRBJ2-1	CASSPAGLAVNNEQFF	TGTGCCAGCAGCCCAGCGGGACTAGCGGTTAACAATGAGCAGTTCTTC
TRBV19	TRBD1	.	TRBJ2-7	CASSPRDRLPYEQYF	TGTGCCAGTAGCCCCCGGGACAGACTACCCTACGAGCAGTACTTC
TRBV28	TRBD1	.	TRBJ1-1	CASSVVGQGGTEAFF	TGTGCCAGCAGTGTAGTGGGACAGGGAGGCACTGAAGCTTTCTTT
TRBV2	.	.	TRBJ2-1	CASSPGPRAPYNEQFF	TGTGCCAGCAGCCCTGGGCCGCGGGCACCCTACAATGAGCAGTTCTTC
TRBV30	.	.	TRBJ1-1	CAWGMTPNTEAFF	TGTGCCTGGGGGATGACACCAAACACTGAAGCTTTCTTT
TRBV3-1/TRBV3-2	.	.	TRBJ2-3	CASRPSGLTDTQYF	TGTGCCAGCAGACCTTCAGGGCTCACAGATACGCAGTATTTT
TRBV11-1	TRBD1	once	TRBJ2-2	CASSLGTGGTGELFF	TGTGCCAGCAGCTTAGGAACAGGGGGTACCGGGGAGCTGTTTTTT
TRBV2	.	.	TRBJ2-5	CASSEEGRNETQYF	TGTGCCAGCAGTGAGGAGGGACGGAACGAGACCCAGTACTTC
TRBV4-1	TRBD1	.	TRBJ2-7	CASSPYGGTGAYEQYF	TGCGCCAGCAGCCCCTATGGTGGGACAGGGGCCTACGAGCAGTACTTC
TRBV24-1	TRBD2	once	TRBJ2-1	CATSDPTSGRSYNEQFF	TGTGCCACCAGTGACCCTACTAGCGGGAGATCCTACAATGAGCAGTTCTTC
TRBV28	TRBD2	.	TRBJ2-7	CASSFGQLGSWRELDEQYF	TGTGCCAGCAGTTTTGGACAACTAGGCTCCTGGCGGGAGCTTGACGAGCAGTACTTC
TRBV4-1	.	once	TRBJ1-1	CASSQEPGLSTEAFF	TGCGCCAGCAGCCAAGAGCCGGGATTGAGCACTGAAGCTTTCTTT
TRBV24-1	TRBD1	.	TRBJ2-3	CATSGMGQGADTQYF	TGTGCCACCAGTGGCATGGGACAGGGGGCAGATACGCAGTATTTT
TRBV19	.	.	TRBJ1-1	CASTGVGAFF	TGTGCCAGTACCGGAGTCGGGGCTTTCTTT
TRBV6-5	TRBD1	.	TRBJ2-5	CASSPRQGTQETQYF	TGTGCCAGCAGTCCCAGACAGGGGACCCAAGAGACCCAGTACTTC
TRBV6-4	.	.	TRBJ2-1	CASSADFYNEQFF	TGTGCCAGCAGTGCGGACTTCTACAATGAGCAGTTCTTC
TRBV6-5	TRBD1	.	TRBJ1-1	CASSPRDRKNTEAFF	TGTGCCAGCAGCCCCAGGGACAGGAAGAACACTGAAGCTTTCTTT
TRBV6-5	TRBD1	.	TRBJ2-7	CASRALGTGLLEQYF	TGTGCCAGCAGAGCCTTGGGGACAGGGCTCCTCGAGCAGTACTTC